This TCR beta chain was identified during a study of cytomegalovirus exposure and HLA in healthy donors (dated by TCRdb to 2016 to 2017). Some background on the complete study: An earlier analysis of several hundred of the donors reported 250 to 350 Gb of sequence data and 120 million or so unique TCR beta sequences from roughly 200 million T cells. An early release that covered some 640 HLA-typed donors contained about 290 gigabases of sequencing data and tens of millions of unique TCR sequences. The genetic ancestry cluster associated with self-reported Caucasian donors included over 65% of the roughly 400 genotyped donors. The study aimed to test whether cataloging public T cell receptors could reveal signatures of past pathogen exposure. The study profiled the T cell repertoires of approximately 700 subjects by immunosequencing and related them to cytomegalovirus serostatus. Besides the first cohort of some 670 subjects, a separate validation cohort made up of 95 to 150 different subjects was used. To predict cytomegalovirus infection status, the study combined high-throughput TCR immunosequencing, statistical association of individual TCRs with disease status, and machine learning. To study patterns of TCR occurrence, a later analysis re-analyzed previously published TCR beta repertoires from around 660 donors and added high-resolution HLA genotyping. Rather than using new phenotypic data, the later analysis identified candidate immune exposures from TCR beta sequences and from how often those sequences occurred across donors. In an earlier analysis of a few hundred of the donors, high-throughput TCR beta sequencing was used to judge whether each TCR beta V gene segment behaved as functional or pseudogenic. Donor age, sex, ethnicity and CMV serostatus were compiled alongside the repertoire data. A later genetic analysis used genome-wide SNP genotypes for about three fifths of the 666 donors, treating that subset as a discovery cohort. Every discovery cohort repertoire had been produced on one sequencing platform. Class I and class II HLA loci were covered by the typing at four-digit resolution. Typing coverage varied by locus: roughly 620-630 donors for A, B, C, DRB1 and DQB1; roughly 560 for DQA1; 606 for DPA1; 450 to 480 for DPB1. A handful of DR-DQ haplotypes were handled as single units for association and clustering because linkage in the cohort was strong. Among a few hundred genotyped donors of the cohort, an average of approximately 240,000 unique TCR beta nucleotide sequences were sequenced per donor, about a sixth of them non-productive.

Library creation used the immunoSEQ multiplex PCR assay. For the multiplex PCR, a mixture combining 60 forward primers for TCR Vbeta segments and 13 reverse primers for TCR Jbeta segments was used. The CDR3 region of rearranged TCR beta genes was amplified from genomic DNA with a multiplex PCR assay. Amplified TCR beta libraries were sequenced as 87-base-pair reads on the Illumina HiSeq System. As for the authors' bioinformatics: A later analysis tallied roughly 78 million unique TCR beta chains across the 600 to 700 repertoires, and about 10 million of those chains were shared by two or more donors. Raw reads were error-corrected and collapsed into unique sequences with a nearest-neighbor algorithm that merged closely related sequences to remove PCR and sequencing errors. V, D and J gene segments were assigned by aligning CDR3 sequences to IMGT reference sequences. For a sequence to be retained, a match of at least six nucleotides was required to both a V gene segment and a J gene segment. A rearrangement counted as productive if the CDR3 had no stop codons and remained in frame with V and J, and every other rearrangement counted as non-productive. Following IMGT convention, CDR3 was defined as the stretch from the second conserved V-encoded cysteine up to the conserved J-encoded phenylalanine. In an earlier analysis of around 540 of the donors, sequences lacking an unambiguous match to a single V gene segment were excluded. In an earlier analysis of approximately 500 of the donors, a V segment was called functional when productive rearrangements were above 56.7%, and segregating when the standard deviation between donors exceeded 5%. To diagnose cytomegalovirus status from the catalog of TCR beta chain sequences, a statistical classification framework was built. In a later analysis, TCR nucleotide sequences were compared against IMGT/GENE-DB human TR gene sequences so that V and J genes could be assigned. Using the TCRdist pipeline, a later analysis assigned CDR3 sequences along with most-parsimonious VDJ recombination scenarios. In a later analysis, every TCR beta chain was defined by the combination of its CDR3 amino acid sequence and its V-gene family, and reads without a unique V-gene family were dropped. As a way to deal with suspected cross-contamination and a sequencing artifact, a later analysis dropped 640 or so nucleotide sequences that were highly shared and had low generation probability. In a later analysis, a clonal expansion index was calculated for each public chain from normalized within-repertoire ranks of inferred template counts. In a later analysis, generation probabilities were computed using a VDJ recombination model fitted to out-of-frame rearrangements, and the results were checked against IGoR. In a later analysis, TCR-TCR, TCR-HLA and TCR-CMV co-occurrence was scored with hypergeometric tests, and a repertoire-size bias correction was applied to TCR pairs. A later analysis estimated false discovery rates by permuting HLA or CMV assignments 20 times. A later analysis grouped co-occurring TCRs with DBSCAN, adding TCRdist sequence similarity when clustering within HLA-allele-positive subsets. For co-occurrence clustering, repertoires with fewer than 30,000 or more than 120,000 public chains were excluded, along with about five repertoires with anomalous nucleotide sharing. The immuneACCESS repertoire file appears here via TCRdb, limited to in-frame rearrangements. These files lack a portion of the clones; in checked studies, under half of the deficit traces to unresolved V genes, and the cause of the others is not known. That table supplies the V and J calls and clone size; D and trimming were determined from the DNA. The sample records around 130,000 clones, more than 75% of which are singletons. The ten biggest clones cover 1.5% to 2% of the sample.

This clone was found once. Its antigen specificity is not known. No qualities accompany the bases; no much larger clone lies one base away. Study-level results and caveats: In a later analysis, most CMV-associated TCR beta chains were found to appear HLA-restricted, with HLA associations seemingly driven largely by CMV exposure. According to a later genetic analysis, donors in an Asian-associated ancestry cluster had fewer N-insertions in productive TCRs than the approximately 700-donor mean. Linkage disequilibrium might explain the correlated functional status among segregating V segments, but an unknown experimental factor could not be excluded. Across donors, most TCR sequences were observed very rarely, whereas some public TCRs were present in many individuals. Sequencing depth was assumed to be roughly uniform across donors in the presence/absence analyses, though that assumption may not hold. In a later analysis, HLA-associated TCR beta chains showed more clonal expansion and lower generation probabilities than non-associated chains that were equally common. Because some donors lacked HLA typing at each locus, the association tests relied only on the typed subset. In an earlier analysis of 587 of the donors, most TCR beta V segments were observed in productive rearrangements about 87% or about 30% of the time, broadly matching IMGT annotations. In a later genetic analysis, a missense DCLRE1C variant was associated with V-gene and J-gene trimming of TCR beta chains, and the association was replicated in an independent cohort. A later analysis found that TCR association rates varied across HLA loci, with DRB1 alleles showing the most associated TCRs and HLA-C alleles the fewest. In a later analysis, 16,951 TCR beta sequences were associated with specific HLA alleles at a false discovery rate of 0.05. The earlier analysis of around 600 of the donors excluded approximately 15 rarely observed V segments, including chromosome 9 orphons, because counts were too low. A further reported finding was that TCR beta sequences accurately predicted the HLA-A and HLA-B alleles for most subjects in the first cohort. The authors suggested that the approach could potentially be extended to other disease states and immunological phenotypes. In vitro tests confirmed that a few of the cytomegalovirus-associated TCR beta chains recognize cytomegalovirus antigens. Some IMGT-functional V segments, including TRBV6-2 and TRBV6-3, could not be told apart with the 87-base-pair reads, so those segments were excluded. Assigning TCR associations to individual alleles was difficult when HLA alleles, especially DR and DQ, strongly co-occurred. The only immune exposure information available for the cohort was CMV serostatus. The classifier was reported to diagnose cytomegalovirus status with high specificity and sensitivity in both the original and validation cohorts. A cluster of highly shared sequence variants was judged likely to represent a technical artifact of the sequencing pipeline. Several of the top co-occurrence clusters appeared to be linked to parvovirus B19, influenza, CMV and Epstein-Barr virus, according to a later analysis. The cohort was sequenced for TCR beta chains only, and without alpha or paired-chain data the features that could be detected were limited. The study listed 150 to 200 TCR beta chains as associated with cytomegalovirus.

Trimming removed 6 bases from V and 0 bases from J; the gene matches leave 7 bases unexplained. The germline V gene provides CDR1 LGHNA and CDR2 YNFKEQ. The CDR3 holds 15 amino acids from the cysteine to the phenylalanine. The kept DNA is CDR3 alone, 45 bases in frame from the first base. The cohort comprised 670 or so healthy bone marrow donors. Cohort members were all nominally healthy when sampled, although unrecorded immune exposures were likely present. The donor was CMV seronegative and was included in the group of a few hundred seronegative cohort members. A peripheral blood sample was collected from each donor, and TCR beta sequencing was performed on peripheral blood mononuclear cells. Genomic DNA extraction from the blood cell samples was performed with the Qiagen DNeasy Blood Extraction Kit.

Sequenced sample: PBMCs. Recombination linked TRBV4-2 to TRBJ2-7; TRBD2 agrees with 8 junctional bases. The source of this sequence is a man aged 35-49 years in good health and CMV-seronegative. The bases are TGTGCCAGCAGTCTAGAGCGGGGGAGCTCCTACGAGCAGTACTTC. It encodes CASSLERGSSYEQYF.